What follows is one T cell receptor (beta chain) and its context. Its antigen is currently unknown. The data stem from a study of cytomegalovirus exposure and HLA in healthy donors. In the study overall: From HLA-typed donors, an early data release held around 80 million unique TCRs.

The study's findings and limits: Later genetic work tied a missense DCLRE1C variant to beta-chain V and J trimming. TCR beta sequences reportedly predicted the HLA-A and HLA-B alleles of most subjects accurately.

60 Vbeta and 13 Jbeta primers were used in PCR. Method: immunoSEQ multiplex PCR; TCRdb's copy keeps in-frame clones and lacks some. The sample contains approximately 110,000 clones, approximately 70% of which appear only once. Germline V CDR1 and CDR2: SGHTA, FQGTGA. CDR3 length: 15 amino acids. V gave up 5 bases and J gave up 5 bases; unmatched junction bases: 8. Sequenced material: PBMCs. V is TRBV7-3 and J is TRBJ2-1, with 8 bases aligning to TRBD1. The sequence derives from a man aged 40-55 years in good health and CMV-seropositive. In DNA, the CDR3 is TGTGCCAGCAGCCAAGGACAGGGTTCCAACAATGAGCAGTTCTTC. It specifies CASSQGQGSNNEQFF. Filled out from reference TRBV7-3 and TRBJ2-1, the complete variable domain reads GAGVSQTPSNKVTEKGKYVELRCDPISGHTALYWYRQSLGQGPEFLIYFQGTGAADDSGLPNDRFFAVRPEGSVSTLKIQRTERGDSAVYLCASSQGQGSNNEQFFGPGTRLTVL.